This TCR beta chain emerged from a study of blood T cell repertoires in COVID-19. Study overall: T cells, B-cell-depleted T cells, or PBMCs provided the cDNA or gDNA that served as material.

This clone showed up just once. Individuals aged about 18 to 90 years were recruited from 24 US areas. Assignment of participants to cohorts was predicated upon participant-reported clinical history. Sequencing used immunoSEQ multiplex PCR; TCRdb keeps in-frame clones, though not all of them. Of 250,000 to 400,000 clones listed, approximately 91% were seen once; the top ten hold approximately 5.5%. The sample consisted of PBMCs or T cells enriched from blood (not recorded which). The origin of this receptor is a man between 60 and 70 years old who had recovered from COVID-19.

For the CDR3, the DNA is TGTGCCAGTAGTGTCGGGACAGGGGATGGCTACACCTTC. Its protein is CASSVGTGDGYTF. The rearrangement uses TRBV19 and TRBJ1-2; 10 positions match TRBD1. The CDR3 has 13 residues. Germline V gene data show CDR1 as LNHDA and CDR2 as SQIVND (reference sequence). V dropped 5 bases and J dropped 6; count of bases not matched to a gene: 3. The variable domain in full, completed from reference TRBV19 and TRBJ1-2, reads DGGITQSPKYLFRKEGQNVTLSCEQNLNHDAMYWYRQDPGQGLRLIYYSQIVNDFQKGDIAEGYSVSREKKESFPLTVTSAQKNPTAFYLCASSVGTGDGYTFGSGTRLTVV.